The next 17 T cell receptor beta chains were all read from a single sample in a study of cytomegalovirus exposure and HLA in healthy donors. PCR was performed using 60 Vbeta and 13 Jbeta primers. TCRdb's table, derived via immunoSEQ multiplex PCR, lists solely in-frame clones and lacks some. The sample contains about 180,000 clones, about four fifths of which appear only once. Sequencing input: PBMCs. These receptors originate from a young woman in good health and CMV-seronegative.

This chain joins TRBV5-1 and TRBJ2-1; 8 bases match TRBD2. The CDR3 length is 16 residues. Per the germline V gene, CDR1 is SGHRS and CDR2 is YFSETQ. Germline trimming cut 4 bases from V and 5 bases from J; bases unmatched to any gene: 11. In nucleotides, the CDR3 is TGCGCCAGCAGCCCCCCAGGGGCGGGGGGCGACAATGAGCAGTTCTTC. It specifies CASSPPGAGGDNEQFF.

This chain links TRBV20-1 with TRBJ1-1; D gene ambiguous. V lost 6 bases and J lost 7, with 9 bases in between. CDR1 DFQATT and CDR2 SNEGSKA come from the germline V gene (reference sequence). This CDR3 comprises 10 residues. Here the CDR3 reads CSAKIIEAFF. The CDR3 region has the DNA TGCAGTGCAAAAATTATTGAAGCTTTCTTT.

Worth noting for this clone: This specimen includes other DNA sequences encoding the same CDR3. The J gene is TRBJ2-1, the V gene TRBV7-3; perhaps TRBD1 as D (6 bases). The germline V gene has CDR1 SGHTA and CDR2 FQGTGA. This CDR3 region has 13 residues. Trimming shortened V by 6 bases and J by 6 bases, and 12 bases separated the two germline ends. The CDR3 nucleotides are TGTGCCAGCAGTTTCGGACAGTTCAATGAGCAGTTCTTC. Translation: CASSFGQFNEQFF.

The rearrangement uses TRBV6-6 and TRBJ2-7; 7 bases match TRBD1. This CDR3 is 15 amino acids long. Looked up from germline, CDR1 is MNHNY and CDR2 is SVGAGI (reference sequence). Trimming took 5 bases from V and 4 from J; bases not matched to a gene: 11. CDR3 bases: TGTGCCAGCAGTGCCACGACAGGGTTCGTATACGAGCAGTACTTC. This codes for CASSATTGFVYEQYF.

This clone was counted only a few times. The rearrangement uses TRBV5-1 and TRBJ2-5; possibly TRBD1 for D (5 bases). Germline CDR1 and CDR2: SGHRS and YFSETQ. The ends were cut back, 4 bases at V and 2 bases at J, with 6 bases in the middle. The CDR3 has 12 residues. CDR3 DNA sequence: TGCGCCAGCAGCGACAGTCAAGAGACCCAGTACTTC. Its protein is CASSDSQETQYF.

The chain couples TRBV7-9 to TRBJ1-1, with D unresolved. This CDR3 is built from 16 residues. Trimming removed 5 bases at V and 0 bases at J, with 16 bases between. The germline V gene encodes CDR1 SEHNR and CDR2 FQNEAQ (reference sequence). The CDR3 protein is CASSPTLGSMNTEAFF. In DNA, the CDR3 is TGTGCCAGCAGCCCCACGCTGGGCTCCATGAACACTGAAGCTTTCTTT. Combining the CDR3 with reference TRBV7-9 and TRBJ1-1 gives the whole variable domain DTGVSQNPRHKITKRGQNVTFRCDPISEHNRLYWYRQTLGQGPEFLTYFQNEAQLEKSRLLSDRFSAERPKGSFSTLEIQRTEQGDSAMYLCASSPTLGSMNTEAFFGQGTRLTVV.

This clone was picked up one time. The V gene is TRBV5-1, the J gene TRBJ1-1; TRBD1 matches at 9 bases. Germline CDR1 is SGHRS and CDR2 is YFSETQ. This CDR3 region has 15 residues. V was clipped by 0 bases and J by 4 bases; unmatched bases: 4. CDR3 bases: TGCGCCAGCAGCTTGGAGGGACAGGGACTCACTGAAGCTTTCTTT. Protein: CASSLEGQGLTEAFF.

The V and J genes are TRBV30 and TRBJ2-7, with TRBD2 matching 7 bases. The germline V gene has CDR1 GTSNPN and CDR2 SVGIG (reference sequence). There are 11 residues in the CDR3. V lost 2 bases and J lost 6; bases outside the gene matches: 1. In nucleotides, the CDR3 is TGTGCCTGGAGTTGGGAGGGCGAGCAGTACTTC. This codes for CAWSWEGEQYF.

The DNA of the CDR3 is TGTGCCAGCAGCCCCCGGGCGGGACTAGCGGGGGGGCCGCTTAAAAACATTCAGTACTTC. Translating gives CASSPRAGLAGGPLKNIQYF. The chain carries TRBV9 and TRBJ2-4; TRBD2 aligns across 16 bases. Trimming at V came to 4 bases and at J to 4 bases, leaving 14 bases not matched to a gene. The CDR3 extends over 20 amino acids. Germline V gene lookup returns CDR1 SGDLS and CDR2 YYNGEE.

This clone was counted between two and nine times. This rearrangement joins TRBV2 to TRBJ2-3; 7 bases fit TRBD1. The CDR3 contains 15 residues. V trimming: 7 bases; J trimming: 0 bases; junction bases outside the gene matches: 7. Germline CDR1 reads SNHLY; CDR2 reads FYNNEI. The DNA of the CDR3 is TGTGCCAGCACAAGACAGGGTACGAGCACAGATACGCAGTATTTT. Translating gives CASTRQGTSTDTQYF.

V gene TRBV7-9 combines with J gene TRBJ2-5, with TRBD2 identical over 11 bases. The germline V gene encodes CDR1 SEHNR and CDR2 FQNEAQ (reference sequence). The junction had 6 bases not matched to a gene; V was cut back by 4 bases and J by 2 bases. The CDR3 runs 16 residues. CDR3 DNA: TGTGCCAGCAGCTCGACTAGCGGGACCATTCAAGAGACCCAGTACTTC. It specifies CASSSTSGTIQETQYF. Using reference TRBV7-9 and TRBJ2-5 for the parts outside the CDR3, the full variable domain is DTGVSQNPRHKITKRGQNVTFRCDPISEHNRLYWYRQTLGQGPEFLTYFQNEAQLEKSRLLSDRFSAERPKGSFSTLEIQRTEQGDSAMYLCASSSTSGTIQETQYFGPGTRLLVL.

The chain combines TRBV14 with TRBJ2-5; 8 nucleotides match TRBD2. CDR3 length equals 15 residues. J was trimmed by 4 bases and V by 0 bases; bases with no gene match: 4. The germline gives CDR1 SGHDN, CDR2 FVKESK. In DNA, the CDR3 is TGTGCCAGCAGCCAAGATTCGGGGGGGCGAGAGACCCAGTACTTC. Amino acids: CASSQDSGGRETQYF. Drawing the rest from reference TRBV14 and TRBJ2-5, the complete variable domain is EAGVTQFPSHSVIEKGQTVTLRCDPISGHDNLYWYRRVMGKEIKFLLHFVKESKQDESGMPNNRFLAERTGGTYSTLKVQPAELEDSGVYFCASSQDSGGRETQYFGPGTRLLVL.

V and J are TRBV18 and TRBJ1-1; TRBD1 aligns across 9 bases. After removal of 1 base from V and 1 base from J, the junction contained 4 bases not matched to a gene. The CDR3 totals 16 residues. Germline V gives CDR1 KGHSH, CDR2 LQKENI. CDR3 bases: TGTGCCAGCTCACCACAACGGACAGGGGCGAACACTGAAGCTTTCTTT. It is translated as CASSPQRTGANTEAFF.

This chain connects TRBV4-2 to TRBJ2-1; 8 bases line up with TRBD2. The CDR3 consists of 17 residues. V gave up 1 base and J gave up 3 bases; unmatched junction bases: 8. CDR1 LGHNA and CDR2 YNFKEQ come from the germline V gene. CDR3 in amino acids: CASSQGRVAGIYNEQFF. The CDR3, as DNA: TGTGCCAGCAGCCAAGGTCGGGTAGCGGGGATCTACAATGAGCAGTTCTTC.

As for this clone: Different DNA sequences within this sample yield the same CDR3. This chain links TRBV4-1 with TRBJ2-3; 8 bases line up with TRBD1. Germline loops: CDR1 MGHRA, CDR2 YSYEKL. The CDR3 is 17 residues long. The V segment lost 0 bases and the J segment 3 bases; nucleotides outside the gene matches: 8. The CDR3: CASSQDGTGGGTDTQYF. The CDR3 DNA sequence: TGCGCCAGCAGCCAAGATGGCACAGGGGGTGGGACAGATACGCAGTATTTT.

The V and J genes are TRBV19 and TRBJ1-1, with 9 bases matching TRBD1. The CDR3 length is 15 residues. CDR1 LNHDA and CDR2 SQIVND come from the germline V gene (reference sequence). J gave up 4 bases and V 3 bases, and 6 bases lay outside the gene matches. CDR3 protein: CASSIGQGRFTEAFF. The CDR3 region has the DNA TGTGCCAGTAGTATCGGACAGGGGAGGTTCACTGAAGCTTTCTTT. The variable domain in full, with the rest retrieved from reference TRBV19 and TRBJ1-1, is DGGITQSPKYLFRKEGQNVTLSCEQNLNHDAMYWYRQDPGQGLRLIYYSQIVNDFQKGDIAEGYSVSREKKESFPLTVTSAQKNPTAFYLCASSIGQGRFTEAFFGQGTRLTVV.

V and J are TRBV5-6 and TRBJ1-2; unclear D gene. V lost 1 base to trimming and J lost 7 bases, with 14 bases between them. This CDR3 comprises 14 residues. Looked up from germline, CDR1 is SGHDT and CDR2 is YYEEEE. CDR3 protein: CASSLLFGQSGYTF. In nucleotides, the CDR3 is TGTGCCAGCAGCTTGCTCTTTGGTCAGTCTGGCTACACCTTC.